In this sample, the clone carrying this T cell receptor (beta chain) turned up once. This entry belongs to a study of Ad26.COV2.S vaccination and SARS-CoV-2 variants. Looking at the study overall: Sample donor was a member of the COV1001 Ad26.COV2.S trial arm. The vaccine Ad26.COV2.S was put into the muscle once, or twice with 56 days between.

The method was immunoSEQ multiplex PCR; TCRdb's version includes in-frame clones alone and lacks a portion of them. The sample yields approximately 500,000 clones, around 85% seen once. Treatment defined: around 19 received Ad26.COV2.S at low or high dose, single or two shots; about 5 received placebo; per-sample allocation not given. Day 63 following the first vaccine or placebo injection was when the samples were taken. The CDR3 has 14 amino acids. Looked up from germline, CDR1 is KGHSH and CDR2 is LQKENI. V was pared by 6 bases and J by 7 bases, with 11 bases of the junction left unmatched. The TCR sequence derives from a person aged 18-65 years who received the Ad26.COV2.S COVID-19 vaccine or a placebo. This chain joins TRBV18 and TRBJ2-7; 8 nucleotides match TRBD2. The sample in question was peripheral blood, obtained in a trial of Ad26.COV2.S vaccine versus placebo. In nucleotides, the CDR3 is TGTGCCAGCTCCCCGGTCGTCCCGGGGGGGGAGCAGTACTTC. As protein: CASSPVVPGGEQYF.